This TCR beta chain was observed in a study of response to subunit inactivated influenza vaccine. The germline CDR1 and CDR2 sequences are SGDLS and YYNGEE. Losses at the gene ends were 0 bases for V and 9 bases for J; bases not matched to a gene: 8. CDR3 length equals 15 residues. This clonotype was observed a handful of times. TCRdb independently ran MiXCR on the RT-PCR reads; one entry per CDR3 protein. The sample holds 150,000 to 200,000 distinct CDR3 sequences; about 12% are singletons and the top ten take 25% to 30%. Separately, the same data were catalogued under a study of T cells expressing NK-cell markers. As that report states: Production of TCR beta cDNA relied on 5'RACE template switching with UMIs.

This chain uses TRBV9 with TRBJ2-1; 8 nucleotides agree with TRBD2. The TCR was taken from a middle-aged man who received an inactivated influenza vaccine. The starting material was CD8+ T cells sorted from PBMCs, obtained 11 to 12 days after vaccination. The CDR3 region is CASSVVTAGEFEQFF. CDR3 DNA sequence: TGTGCCAGCAGCGTAGTGACAGCGGGAGAGTTTGAGCAGTTCTTC.